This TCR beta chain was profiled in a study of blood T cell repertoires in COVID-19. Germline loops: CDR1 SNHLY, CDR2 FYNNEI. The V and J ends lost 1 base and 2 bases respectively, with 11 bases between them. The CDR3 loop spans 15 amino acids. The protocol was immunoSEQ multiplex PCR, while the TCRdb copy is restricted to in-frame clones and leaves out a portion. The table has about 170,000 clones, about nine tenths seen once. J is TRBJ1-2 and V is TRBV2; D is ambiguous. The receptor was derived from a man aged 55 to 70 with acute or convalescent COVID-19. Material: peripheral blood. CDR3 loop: CASSEGRGRNYGYTF. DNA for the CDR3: TGTGCCAGCAGTGAAGGGCGGGGAAGGAACTATGGCTACACCTTC.